This TCR beta chain emerged from a study of regulatory T cells in long-lasting Graves disease. Looking at the study overall: With positive TSH receptor antibodies and over 5 years of antithyroid drugs, Graves' disease was considered persistent.

CDR3 length equals 14 residues. Germline loops: CDR1 DFQATT, CDR2 SNEGSKA (reference sequence). V shed 3 bases, J shed 1 base, and the junction held 3 bases outside the gene matches. Assembly of TCR beta libraries relied on iRepertoire HTBI primers together with Arm-PCR of CDR3 regions. Original analysis: Identified segments across samples numbered about 56 TRBV and 14 to 15 TRBJ. Via MiXCR, TCRdb re-called the multiplex PCR reads, giving one row per CDR3 protein. These V and J calls rely on TCRdb rather than the paper's analysis. The table records some 470,000 distinct CDR3 sequences, 20% to 25% of them present only once. Overall study findings and caveats: Having few samples may have compromised the accuracy. Persistent patients had a count of shared public clonotypes (approximately 3,000) that exceeded that of new patients (966).

Ten or more counts support this clonotype. Its matching antigen is unknown. Described time point: persistent/refractory GD, antithyroid drugs over 5 years with positive TRAb. The authors made the TCR library using RNA they extracted from PBMCs. The specimen was peripheral blood mononuclear cells (PBMCs), collected when the disease was refractory, from a patient treated with antithyroid drugs. The chain uses TRBV20-1 and TRBJ2-5; 9 nucleotides align to TRBD2. This clonotype was sampled from a female donor with Graves disease. CDR3 sequence (DNA): TGCAGTGCTAGTCTGACTAGCGGCCAAGAGACCCAGTACTTC. Amino acids: CSASLTSGQETQYF.